The sample holds many counts of the clone carrying this TCR beta chain. Its antigen is unknown. V shed 5 bases and J shed 6 bases, with 17 bases lying between them. CDR1 is SGHTA, CDR2 FQGTGA, per germline. CDR3 length: 15 residues. This sample is part of a study of T cell repertoires in cytomegalovirus infection. Study overall: Signatures in public TCR beta sequences pointed to both CMV infection and matching HLA type.

TCRdb re-called the reads through MiXCR, storing one row per CDR3 protein. The sample shows around 450,000 distinct CDR3 sequences, about 11% of them seen only once. Findings of the study overall: Individuals carrying CMV plus the relevant HLA were identified by cumulative frequency of public TCR beta families. Clonotype analysis showed dominance of the ex vivo response by HLA-C-restricted CMV-specific TCR beta clonotypes.

The source material was PBMCs. This sequence joins TRBV7-3 and TRBJ2-1; a possible D gene is TRBD2 (6 bases). This TCR was recovered from a human donor in good health (CMV status not recorded). Some clones in this sample may be carry-over from other donors' samples. CDR3 in DNA: TGTGCCAGCAGCCCCCTTGGGGGGTCGTCCAATGAGCAGTTCTTC. Residues: CASSPLGGSSNEQFF.